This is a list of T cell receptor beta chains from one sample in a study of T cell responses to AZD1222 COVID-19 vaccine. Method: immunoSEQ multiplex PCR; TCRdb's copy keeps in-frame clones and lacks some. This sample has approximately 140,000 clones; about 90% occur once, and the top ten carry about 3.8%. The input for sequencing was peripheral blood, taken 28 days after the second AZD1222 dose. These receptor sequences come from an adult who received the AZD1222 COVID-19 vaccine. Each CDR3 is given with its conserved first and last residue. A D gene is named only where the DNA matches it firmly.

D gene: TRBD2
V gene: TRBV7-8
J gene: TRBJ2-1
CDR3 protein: CASSLKRGLAGREQFF

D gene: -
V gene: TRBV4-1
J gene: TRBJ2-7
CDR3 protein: CASSQALRGIYEQYF

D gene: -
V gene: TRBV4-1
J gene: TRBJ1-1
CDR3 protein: CASSQSQAAGALSKAFF

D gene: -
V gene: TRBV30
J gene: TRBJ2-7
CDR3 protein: CAWSRLALAGEQYF

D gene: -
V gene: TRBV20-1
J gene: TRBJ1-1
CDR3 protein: CSAPEKAEAFF

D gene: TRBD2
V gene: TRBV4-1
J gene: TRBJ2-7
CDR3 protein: CASSQGITLSPSGSRSYEQYF

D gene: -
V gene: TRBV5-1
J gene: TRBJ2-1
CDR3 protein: CASSLAQDSYNEQFF

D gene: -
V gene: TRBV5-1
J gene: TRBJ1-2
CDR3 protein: CASSLDRGGGGYTF

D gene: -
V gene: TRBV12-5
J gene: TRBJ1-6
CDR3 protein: CASGQPRSPLHF

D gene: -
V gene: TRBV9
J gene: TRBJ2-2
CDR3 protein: CASSVVPAGANTGELFF

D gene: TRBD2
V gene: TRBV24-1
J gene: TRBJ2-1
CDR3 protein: CATSDATSAGAYNEQFF

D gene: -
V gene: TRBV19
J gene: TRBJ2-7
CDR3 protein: CASSPGWDGTYEQYF

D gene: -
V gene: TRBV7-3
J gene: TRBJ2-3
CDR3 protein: CASSSTAGTDTQYF

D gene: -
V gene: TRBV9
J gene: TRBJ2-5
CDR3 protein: CASSVGQGETQYF

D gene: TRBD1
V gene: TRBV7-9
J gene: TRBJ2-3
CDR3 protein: CASSTRTGVDTQYF

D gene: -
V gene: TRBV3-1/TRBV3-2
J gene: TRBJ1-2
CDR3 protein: CASSNRDANYGYTF

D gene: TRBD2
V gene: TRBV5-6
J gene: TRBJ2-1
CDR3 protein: CASSFMTSENEQFF

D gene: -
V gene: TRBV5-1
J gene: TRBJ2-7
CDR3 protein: CASSFQGSSSYEQYF

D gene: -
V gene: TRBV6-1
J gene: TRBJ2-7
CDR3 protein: CASSDLGDSYEQYF

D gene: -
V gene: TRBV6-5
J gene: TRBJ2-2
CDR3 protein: CASRTDRNTGELFF

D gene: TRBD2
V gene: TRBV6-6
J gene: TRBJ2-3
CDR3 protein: CASRTRTSGSTDTQYF

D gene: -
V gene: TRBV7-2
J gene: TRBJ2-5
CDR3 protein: CASSLNRDETQYF

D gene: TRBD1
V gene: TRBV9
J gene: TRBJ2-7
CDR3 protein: CASSGSGTGYEQYF

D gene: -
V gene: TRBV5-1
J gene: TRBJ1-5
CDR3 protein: CASSLGQANQPQHF

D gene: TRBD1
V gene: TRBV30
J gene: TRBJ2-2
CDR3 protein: CASIPGQVGVGELFF

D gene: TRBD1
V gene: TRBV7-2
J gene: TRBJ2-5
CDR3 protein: CASRSPGQSTQYF

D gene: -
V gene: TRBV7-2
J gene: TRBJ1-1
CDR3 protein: CASSLSLWAEAFF

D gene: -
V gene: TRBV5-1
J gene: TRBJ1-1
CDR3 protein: CASSLRGGTEAFF

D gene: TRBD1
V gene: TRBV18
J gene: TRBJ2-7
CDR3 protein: CASSRGPGQGHAYEQYF